The source of this T cell receptor (beta chain) is a study of blood T cell repertoires in COVID-19. As for the study in general: The United States, Italy and Spain were the sources of the acute and convalescent COVID-19 samples.

Under the authors' procedure: Estimation of nucleated cell counts relied on the amplification of reference gene primers. The data were produced by immunoSEQ multiplex PCR, yet TCRdb's version contains in-frame clones alone and is incomplete. For V, J and clone size, that table is used; D and trimming come from the DNA. Here the sample spans 200,000 to 250,000 clones, over 80% being singletons. V was shortened by 5 bases and J by 4 bases, with 8 bases between the two germline ends. The CDR3 has 12 residues. CDR1 is SGHVS and CDR2 is FQNEAQ in the germline V gene. Sequencing was carried out using PBMCs or T cells enriched from blood (not recorded which). The chain couples TRBV7-8 to TRBJ1-1; D gene uncertain. This TCR was recovered from a man aged 50 to 60 who had been exposed to COVID-19. CDR3 in DNA: TGTGCCAGCAGCCCCATGCGCACTGAAGCTTTCTTT. Translated, it gives CASSPMRTEAFF.